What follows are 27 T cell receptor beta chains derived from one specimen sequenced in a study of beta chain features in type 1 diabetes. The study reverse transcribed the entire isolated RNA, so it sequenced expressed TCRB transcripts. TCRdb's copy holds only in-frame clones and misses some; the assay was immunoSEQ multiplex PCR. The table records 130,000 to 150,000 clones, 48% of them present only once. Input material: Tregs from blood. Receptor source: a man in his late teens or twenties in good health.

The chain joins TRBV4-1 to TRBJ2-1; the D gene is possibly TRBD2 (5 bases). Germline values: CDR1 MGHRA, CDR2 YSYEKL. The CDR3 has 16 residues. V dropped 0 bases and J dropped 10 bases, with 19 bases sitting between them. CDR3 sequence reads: CASSQEYRTPPLEQFF. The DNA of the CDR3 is TGCGCCAGCAGCCAAGAATATAGGACTCCCCCCCTGGAGCAGTTCTTC.

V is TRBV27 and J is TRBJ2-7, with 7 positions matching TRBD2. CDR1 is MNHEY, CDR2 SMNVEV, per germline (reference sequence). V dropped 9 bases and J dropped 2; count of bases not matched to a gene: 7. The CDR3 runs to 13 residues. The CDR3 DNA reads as TGTGCCAGTCGACTAGCAGAACCCTACGAGCAGTACTTC. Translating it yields CASRLAEPYEQYF.

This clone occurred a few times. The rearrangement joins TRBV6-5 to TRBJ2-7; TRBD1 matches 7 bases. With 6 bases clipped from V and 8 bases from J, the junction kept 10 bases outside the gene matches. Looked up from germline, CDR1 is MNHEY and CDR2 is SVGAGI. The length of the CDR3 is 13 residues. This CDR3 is CASRASTGYKQYF. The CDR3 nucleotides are TGTGCCAGCAGGGCGTCGACAGGGTACAAGCAGTACTTC.

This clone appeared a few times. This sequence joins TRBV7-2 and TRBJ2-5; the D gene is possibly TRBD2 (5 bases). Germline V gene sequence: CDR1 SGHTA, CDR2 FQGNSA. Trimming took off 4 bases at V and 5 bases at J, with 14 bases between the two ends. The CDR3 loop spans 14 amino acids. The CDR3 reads CASSSRYREETQYF. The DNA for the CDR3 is TGTGCCAGCAGCTCACGTTATAGGGAGGAGACCCAGTACTTC.

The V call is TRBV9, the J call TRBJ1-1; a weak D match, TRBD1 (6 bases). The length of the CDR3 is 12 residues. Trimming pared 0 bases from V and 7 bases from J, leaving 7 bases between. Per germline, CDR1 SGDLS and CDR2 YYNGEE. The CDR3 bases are TGTGCCAGCAGCGTAGCACAGGGTGAAGCTTTCTTT. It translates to CASSVAQGEAFF.

CDR3 DNA sequence: TGCGCCAGCAGCCCAGCCCCCAAGGGGGCCAGGAGCACAGATACGCAGTATTTT. This gives the protein CASSPAPKGARSTDTQYF. The V call is TRBV5-1, the J call TRBJ2-3; 7 bases are a match to TRBD1. V trimming: 4 bases; J trimming: 0 bases; junction bases outside the gene matches: 14. The germline V gene encodes CDR1 SGHRS and CDR2 YFSETQ. The CDR3 runs 18 residues.

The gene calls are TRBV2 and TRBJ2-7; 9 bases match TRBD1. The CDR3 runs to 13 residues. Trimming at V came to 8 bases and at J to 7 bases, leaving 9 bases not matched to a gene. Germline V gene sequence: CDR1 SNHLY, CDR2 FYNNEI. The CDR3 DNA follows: TGTGCCAGCGGCCCGGGACAGGGAGAAGAGCAGTACTTC. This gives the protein CASGPGQGEEQYF.

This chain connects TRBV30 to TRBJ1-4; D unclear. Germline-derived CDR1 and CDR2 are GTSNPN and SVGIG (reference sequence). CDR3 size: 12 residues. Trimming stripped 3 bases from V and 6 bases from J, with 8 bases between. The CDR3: CAWRTGDEKLFF. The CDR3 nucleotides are TGTGCCTGGAGAACCGGGGATGAAAAACTGTTTTTT.

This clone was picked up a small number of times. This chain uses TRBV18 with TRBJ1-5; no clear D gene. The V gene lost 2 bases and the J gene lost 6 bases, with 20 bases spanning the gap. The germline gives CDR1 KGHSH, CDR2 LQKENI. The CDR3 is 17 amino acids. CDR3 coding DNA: TGTGCCAGCTCACCAGATTTGGAGGGTACGGGTAGTCAGCCCCAGCATTTT. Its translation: CASSPDLEGTGSQPQHF.

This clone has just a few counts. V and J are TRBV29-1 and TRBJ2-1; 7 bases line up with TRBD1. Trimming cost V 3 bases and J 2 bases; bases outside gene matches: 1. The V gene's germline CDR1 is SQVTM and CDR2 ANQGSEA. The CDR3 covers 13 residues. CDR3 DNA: TGCAGCGTTGACAGGGGGACCTACAATGAGCAGTTCTTC. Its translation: CSVDRGTYNEQFF.

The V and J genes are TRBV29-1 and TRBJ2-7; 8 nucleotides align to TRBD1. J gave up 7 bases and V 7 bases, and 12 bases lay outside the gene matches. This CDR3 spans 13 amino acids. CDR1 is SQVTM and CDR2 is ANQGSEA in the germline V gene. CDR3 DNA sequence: TGCAGCGCCGTGACCATACAGGGGGGTGAGCAGTACTTC. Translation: CSAVTIQGGEQYF.

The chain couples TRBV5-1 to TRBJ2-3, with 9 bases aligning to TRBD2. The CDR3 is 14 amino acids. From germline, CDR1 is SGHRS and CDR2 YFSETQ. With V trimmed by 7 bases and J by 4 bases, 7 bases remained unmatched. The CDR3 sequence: CASSGASGADTQYF. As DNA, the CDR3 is TGCGCCAGCTCAGGGGCTAGCGGGGCAGATACGCAGTATTTT.

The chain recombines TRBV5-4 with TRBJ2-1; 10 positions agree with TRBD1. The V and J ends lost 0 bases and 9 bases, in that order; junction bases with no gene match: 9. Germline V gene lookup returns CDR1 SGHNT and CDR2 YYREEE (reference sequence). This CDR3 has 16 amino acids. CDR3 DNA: TGTGCCAGCAGCTTGGGGGCCAGACAGGGGGCCGGTGAGCAGTTCTTC. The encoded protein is CASSLGARQGAGEQFF. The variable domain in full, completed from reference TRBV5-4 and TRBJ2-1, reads ETGVTQSPTHLIKTRGQQVTLRCSSQSGHNTVSWYQQALGQGPQFIFQYYREEENGRGNFPPRFSGLQFPNYSSELNVNALELDDSALYLCASSLGARQGAGEQFFGPGTRLTVL.

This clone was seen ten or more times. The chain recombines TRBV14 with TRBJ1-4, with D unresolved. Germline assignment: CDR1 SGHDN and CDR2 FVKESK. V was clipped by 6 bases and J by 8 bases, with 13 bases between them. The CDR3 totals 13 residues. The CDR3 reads CASRQSSLEKLFF. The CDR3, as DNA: TGTGCCAGCAGACAAAGCTCCCTCGAAAAACTGTTTTTT. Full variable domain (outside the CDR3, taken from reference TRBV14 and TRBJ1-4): EAGVTQFPSHSVIEKGQTVTLRCDPISGHDNLYWYRRVMGKEIKFLLHFVKESKQDESGMPNNRFLAERTGGTYSTLKVQPAELEDSGVYFCASRQSSLEKLFFGSGTQLSVL.

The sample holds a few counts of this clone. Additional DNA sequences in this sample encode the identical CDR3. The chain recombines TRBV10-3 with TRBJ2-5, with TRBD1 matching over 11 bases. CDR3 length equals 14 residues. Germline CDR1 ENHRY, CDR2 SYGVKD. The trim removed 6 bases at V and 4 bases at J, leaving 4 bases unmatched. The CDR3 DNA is TGTGCCATCAGGCCGGGACAGGGGGGAGAGACCCAGTACTTC. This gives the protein CAIRPGQGGETQYF.

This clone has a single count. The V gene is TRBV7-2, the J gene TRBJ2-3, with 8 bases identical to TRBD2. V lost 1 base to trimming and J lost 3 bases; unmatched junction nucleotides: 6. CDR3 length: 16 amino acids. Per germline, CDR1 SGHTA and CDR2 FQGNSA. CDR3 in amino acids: CASSLVAGLATDTQYF. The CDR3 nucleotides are TGTGCCAGCAGCTTAGTGGCCGGACTAGCTACAGATACGCAGTATTTT.

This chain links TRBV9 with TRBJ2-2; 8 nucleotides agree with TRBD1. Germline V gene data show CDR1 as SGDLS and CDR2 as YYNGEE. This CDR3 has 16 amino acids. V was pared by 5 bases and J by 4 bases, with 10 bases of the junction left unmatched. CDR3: CASSAGPGQATGELFF. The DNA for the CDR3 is TGTGCCAGCAGTGCAGGACCGGGACAGGCCACCGGGGAGCTGTTTTTT.

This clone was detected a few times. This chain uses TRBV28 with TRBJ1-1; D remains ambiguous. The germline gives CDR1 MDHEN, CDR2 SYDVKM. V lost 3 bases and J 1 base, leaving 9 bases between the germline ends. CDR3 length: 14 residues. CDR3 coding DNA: TGTGCCAGCAGTTTGGGCGGGGAGAACACTGAAGCTTTCTTT. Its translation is CASSLGGENTEAFF.

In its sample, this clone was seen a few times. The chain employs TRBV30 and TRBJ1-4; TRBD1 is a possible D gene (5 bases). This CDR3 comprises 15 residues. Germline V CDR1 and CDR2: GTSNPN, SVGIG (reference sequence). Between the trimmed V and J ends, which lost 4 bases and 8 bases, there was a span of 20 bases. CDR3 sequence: CAWTATGTESEKLFF. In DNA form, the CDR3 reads TGTGCCTGGACCGCAACCGGGACTGAGAGCGAAAAACTGTTTTTT.

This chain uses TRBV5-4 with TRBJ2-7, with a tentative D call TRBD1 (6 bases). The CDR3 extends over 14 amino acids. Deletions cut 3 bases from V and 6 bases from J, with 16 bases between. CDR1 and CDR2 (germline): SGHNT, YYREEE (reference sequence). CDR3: CASSSRQGITEQYF. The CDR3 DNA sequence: TGTGCCAGCAGCTCTCGGCAGGGGATTACCGAGCAGTACTTC.

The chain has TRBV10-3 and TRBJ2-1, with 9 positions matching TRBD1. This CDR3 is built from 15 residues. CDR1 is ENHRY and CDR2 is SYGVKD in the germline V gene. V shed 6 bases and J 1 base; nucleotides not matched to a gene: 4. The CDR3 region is CAIRGGTGSYNEQFF. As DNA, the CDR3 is TGTGCCATCAGGGGGGGGACAGGGTCCTACAATGAGCAGTTCTTC.

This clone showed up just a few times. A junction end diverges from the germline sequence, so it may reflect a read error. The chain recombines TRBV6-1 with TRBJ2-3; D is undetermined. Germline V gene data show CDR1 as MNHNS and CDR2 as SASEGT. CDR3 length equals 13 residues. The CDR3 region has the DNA TGTGCCAGCAGGGAAGGACCCGGGGATACGCAGTATTTT. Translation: CASREGPGDTQYF.

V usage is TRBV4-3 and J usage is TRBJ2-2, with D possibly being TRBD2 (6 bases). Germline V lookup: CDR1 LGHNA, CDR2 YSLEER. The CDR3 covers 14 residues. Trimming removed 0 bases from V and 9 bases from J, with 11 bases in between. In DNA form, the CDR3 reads TGCGCCAGCAGCCAAGAAAAGGGGAGGAGGGAGCTGTTTTTT. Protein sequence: CASSQEKGRRELFF.

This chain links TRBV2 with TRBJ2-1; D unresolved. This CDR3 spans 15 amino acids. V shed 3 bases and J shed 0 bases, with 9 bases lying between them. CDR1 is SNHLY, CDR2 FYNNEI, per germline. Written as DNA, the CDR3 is TGTGCCAGCAGTGATCGGAGACGCTCCTACAATGAGCAGTTCTTC. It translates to CASSDRRRSYNEQFF.

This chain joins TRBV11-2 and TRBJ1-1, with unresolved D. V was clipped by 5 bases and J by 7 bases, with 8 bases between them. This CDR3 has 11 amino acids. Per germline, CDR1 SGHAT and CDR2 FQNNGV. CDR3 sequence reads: CASSQNFEAFF. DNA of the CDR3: TGTGCCAGCAGCCAAAACTTTGAAGCTTTCTTT.

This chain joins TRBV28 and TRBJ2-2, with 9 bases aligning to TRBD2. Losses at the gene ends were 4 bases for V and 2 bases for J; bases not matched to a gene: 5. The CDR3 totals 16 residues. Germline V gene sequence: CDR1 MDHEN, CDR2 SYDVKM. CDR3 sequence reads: CASSSRLAENTGELFF. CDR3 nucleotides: TGTGCCAGCAGTTCAAGACTAGCGGAAAACACCGGGGAGCTGTTTTTT. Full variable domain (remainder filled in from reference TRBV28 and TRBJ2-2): DVKVTQSSRYLVKRTGEKVFLECVQDMDHENMFWYRQDPGLGLRLIYFSYDVKMKEKGDIPEGYSVSREKKERFSLILESASTNQTSMYLCASSSRLAENTGELFFGEGSRLTVL.

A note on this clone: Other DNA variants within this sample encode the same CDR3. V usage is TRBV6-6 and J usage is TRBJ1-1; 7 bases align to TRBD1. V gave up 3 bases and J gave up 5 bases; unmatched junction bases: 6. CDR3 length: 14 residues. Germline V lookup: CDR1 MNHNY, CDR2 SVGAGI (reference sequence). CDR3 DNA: TGTGCCAGCAGTTATCGACAGGGAAGGACTGAAGCTTTCTTT. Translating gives CASSYRQGRTEAFF.